This section outlines one TCR beta chain sequence together with its context. The source of the sample is a study of T cell repertoires in cytomegalovirus infection. The CDR3 consists of 15 residues. Trimming pared 5 bases from V and 2 bases from J, leaving 15 bases between. Germline V gene sequence: CDR1 LNHDA, CDR2 SQIVND (reference sequence). TCRdb called the reads again in MiXCR, with one record for every CDR3 protein. Here the sample spans about 400,000 distinct CDR3 sequences, roughly 20% being singletons. The sample consisted of PBMCs. This receptor was obtained from a human donor in good health (CMV status not recorded). Some clones in this sample may be carry-over from other donors' samples. This chain connects TRBV19 to TRBJ1-2; the D is unclear. The CDR3 sequence is CASSPDLLRNYGYTF. Written as DNA, the CDR3 is TGTGCCAGTAGTCCCGACCTTCTCCGCAACTATGGCTACACCTTC.